A selection of T cell receptor beta chains follows, all from one sample in a study of OX40 agonist ivuxolimab in advanced cancers. The data were produced by immunoSEQ multiplex PCR, yet TCRdb's version contains in-frame clones alone and is incomplete. The sample lists some 60,000 clones, approximately 90% occurring once. The sample consisted of CD4+ or CD8+ T cells sorted from blood, taken in a trial of the OX40 agonist ivuxolimab. The receptors here all came from an adult with an advanced solid tumor such as melanoma, head and neck, liver or kidney cancer. The CDR3 runs from the conserved cysteine through the conserved F or W. The D gene is left open where the match is weak. The listing skips clone size in some rows; elsewhere it reads once, few, many or a size class.

V gene	D gene	clone size	CDR3 length	J gene	CDR3 DNA	CDR3 protein
TRBV7-6	TRBD2	.	15	TRBJ2-5	TGTGCCAGCAGCTATATCGGGGGAGGGCCGGAGACCCAGTACTTC	CASSYIGGGPETQYF
TRBV4-1	.	.	12	TRBJ2-5	TGCGCCAGCAGCCATCTTGGTGAGACCCAGTACTTC	CASSHLGETQYF
TRBV11-1	.	.	15	TRBJ1-1	TGTGCCAGCAGCTTAGATGATAAGGGGGGCACTGAAGCTTTCTTT	CASSLDDKGGTEAFF
TRBV9	.	.	13	TRBJ1-2	TGTGCCAGCAGCCCAGGTTTTAACTATGGCTACACCTTC	CASSPGFNYGYTF
TRBV5-1	TRBD2	.	15	TRBJ2-1	TGCGCCAGCAGCCTTACTAGCGGATTCGACAATGAGCAGTTCTTC	CASSLTSGFDNEQFF
TRBV6-5	.	.	13	TRBJ2-1	TGTGCCAGCAGTGCGGGGAGCTACAATGAGCAGTTCTTC	CASSAGSYNEQFF
TRBV11-2	.	.	15	TRBJ1-1	TGTGCCAGCAGCTTAGAGTCAGGGGCATACACTGAAGCTTTCTTT	CASSLESGAYTEAFF
TRBV7-9	.	.	15	TRBJ2-1	TGTGCCAGCTCCACAGGGTCGGGAGACATGTATGAGCAGTTCTTC	CASSTGSGDMYEQFF
TRBV12-5	.	.	13	TRBJ1-5	TGTGCTAGTGGTTTAGGGGACAATCAGCCCCAGCATTTT	CASGLGDNQPQHF
TRBV5-1	.	.	14	TRBJ2-7	TGCGCCAGCAGCTTGGTGTCAGTAGCCTACGAGCAGTACTTC	CASSLVSVAYEQYF
TRBV5-5	TRBD1	.	14	TRBJ1-1	TGTGCCAGCAGCTTGACAGGGGAGGACACTGAAGCTTTCTTT	CASSLTGEDTEAFF
TRBV12-5	.	.	15	TRBJ1-5	TGTGCTAGTGGTTTGGTCGGGACCGGCGTACGGCCCCAGCATTTT	CASGLVGTGVRPQHF
TRBV7-3	.	.	13	TRBJ2-1	TGTGCCAGCAGCTTAATCTCAGGGGACGAGCAGTTCTTC	CASSLISGDEQFF
TRBV27	.	.	11	TRBJ1-2	TGTGCCAGCAGTTCCGGCAATGGCTACACCTTC	CASSSGNGYTF
TRBV14	TRBD2	.	16	TRBJ2-7	TGTGCCAGCAGCCAAGTCCTAGCGGGAGACATCTACGAGCAGTACTTC	CASSQVLAGDIYEQYF
TRBV7-2	TRBD2	.	16	TRBJ2-3	TGTGCCAGCAGCTTAGGGGCGGGAGGACACACAGATACGCAGTATTTT	CASSLGAGGHTDTQYF
TRBV5-1	TRBD2	.	15	TRBJ2-1	TGCGCCAGCAGCTTGGGTGCGGGAGTGCAGAATGAGCAGTTCTTC	CASSLGAGVQNEQFF
TRBV27	.	.	18	TRBJ2-1	TGTGCCAGCAGTTTAAAGGGGATCTTGGACTCCGTGAGCAATGAGCAGTTCTTC	CASSLKGILDSVSNEQFF
TRBV6-6	.	.	15	TRBJ1-5	TGTGCCAGCAGATCAGGGGTGGGTAGCAATCAGCCCCAGCATTTT	CASRSGVGSNQPQHF
TRBV11-2	.	.	16	TRBJ2-1	TGTGCCAGCAGCCCCCTCGACATTCTCTCCTACAATGAGCAGTTCTTC	CASSPLDILSYNEQFF
TRBV6-1	TRBD2	.	13	TRBJ2-7	TGTGCCAGCAAAGCGGGGGGAGACTACGAGCAGTACTTC	CASKAGGDYEQYF
TRBV5-1	.	.	16	TRBJ2-6	TGCGCCAGCAGCTTGGACGACGGCTCTGGGGCCAACGTCCTGACTTTC	CASSLDDGSGANVLTF
TRBV7-2	.	once	14	TRBJ2-1	TGTGCCAGCAGCACCGGACTCAAAGGGGATGAGCAGTTCTTC	CASSTGLKGDEQFF
TRBV7-2	.	.	14	TRBJ2-5	TGTGCCAGCAGCCCTATGAGGACCGGAGAGACCCAGTACTTC	CASSPMRTGETQYF
TRBV7-6	TRBD2	.	15	TRBJ2-5	TGTGCCAGCAGCAGGGCGACGGGGACTATGCGAACCCAGTACTTC	CASSRATGTMRTQYF
TRBV15	TRBD1	.	14	TRBJ2-2	TGTGCCACCAGCAGTGGACAGGACACCGGGGAGCTGTTTTTT	CATSSGQDTGELFF
TRBV2	TRBD2	.	18	TRBJ2-1	TGTGCCAGCAGTGAACCAATCAGGACTAGCGGGGGGTACAATGAGCAGTTCTTC	CASSEPIRTSGGYNEQFF
TRBV2	TRBD2	.	17	TRBJ2-3	TGTGCCAGCCCCATGGGAGATAGCGGGCACAGCACAGATACGCAGTATTTT	CASPMGDSGHSTDTQYF
TRBV11-2	.	.	15	TRBJ2-3	TGTGCCAGCAGCTTAGAGGAGACTAGCACAGATACGCAGTATTTT	CASSLEETSTDTQYF
TRBV6-6	.	.	15	TRBJ1-5	TGTGCCAGCAGTACCGGCTGGGGTGTCAATCAGCCCCAGCATTTT	CASSTGWGVNQPQHF
TRBV7-9	.	.	15	TRBJ2-5	TGTGCCAGCAGCTTACTCGGGGGGCAGGGGGAGACCCAGTACTTC	CASSLLGGQGETQYF
TRBV7-9	.	.	14	TRBJ2-3	TGTGCCAGCAGCTTAGTGGAAACGGCAGATACGCAGTATTTT	CASSLVETADTQYF
TRBV10-1	.	.	12	TRBJ1-1	TGCGCCAGCAGTGAGGGAGGAACTGAAGCTTTCTTT	CASSEGGTEAFF
TRBV11-2	.	.	15	TRBJ2-2	TGTGCCAGCAGCTTCCGACGCATAGGGACCGGGGAGCTGTTTTTT	CASSFRRIGTGELFF
TRBV7-9	.	.	14	TRBJ2-2	TGTGCCAGCAGCTTAGGGGGTAGCACCGGGGAGCTGTTTTTT	CASSLGGSTGELFF